Each of the 8 T cell receptor beta chains below was sequenced from the same sample in a study of glioma-infiltrating T cells. The iRepertoire nested amplicon-rescue multiplex PCR amplified TCR alpha and beta CDR3s from RNA. TCRdb reanalysed the multiplex PCR reads using MiXCR and keeps one entry per CDR3 protein. The table includes 150,000 to 200,000 distinct CDR3 sequences, about 46% detected once. The sample consisted of glioma tissue, nonneoplastic brain tissue, or PBMCs (not recorded which). These receptors were taken from a human donor with low-grade glioma or glioblastoma, undergoing nonglioma brain surgery, or in good health (not recorded which).

This clonotype was detected many times. The chain is built from TRBV3-1 and TRBJ2-3, with 9 bases fitting TRBD2. The length of the CDR3 is 13 residues. J gave up 9 bases and V 0 bases, and 1 base lay outside the gene matches. CDR1 is LGHDT, CDR2 YNNKEL, per germline (reference sequence). The DNA of the CDR3 is TGTGCCAGCAGCCAAGAGAGCGGGAGGACGCAGTATTTT. Translated: CASSQESGRTQYF.

This clonotype was found many times. This sequence joins TRBV6-1 and TRBJ2-1; 9 bases agree with TRBD2. CDR3 length: 15 amino acids. With V trimmed by 5 bases and J by 0 bases, 2 bases remained unmatched. Germline V lookup: CDR1 MNHNS, CDR2 SASEGT. Written as DNA, the CDR3 is TGTGCCAGCAGTCTGCGGGAGGGCTCCTACAATGAGCAGTTCTTC. Its translation: CASSLREGSYNEQFF.

For this clonotype: An end of the junction does not agree with germline; a read error may underlie this. The chain has TRBV6-1 and TRBJ2-1, with a weak D call TRBD2 (6 bases). The CDR3 spans 16 residues. Germline V CDR1 and CDR2: MNHNS, SASEGT. Here the CDR3 reads CASSEILEGGTNKQFF. The CDR3 DNA reads as TGTGCCAGCAGTGAGATACTAGAGGGAGGTACCAATAAGCAGTTCTTC.

This clonotype has more than one count but fewer than ten. The chain couples TRBV7-2 to TRBJ2-1; D is uncertain. The V gene's germline CDR1 is SGHTA and CDR2 FQGNSA. The V end lost 1 base, the J end lost 5 bases, and 12 bases lay between the germline ends. This CDR3 is built from 15 residues. The CDR3: CASSLVMAGNNEQFF. DNA for the CDR3: TGTGCCAGCAGCTTAGTCATGGCTGGAAACAATGAGCAGTTCTTC.

To note about this clonotype: This may stem from a read error, because a much larger clone lies one nucleotide away. The chain joins TRBV28 to TRBJ2-7; D is uncertain. Trimming took off 6 bases at V and 4 bases at J, with 10 bases between the two ends. The CDR3 is made up of 12 amino acids. Germline values: CDR1 MDHEN, CDR2 SYDVKM. The CDR3 is CASRGVLYEQYF. The DNA of the CDR3 is TGTGCCAGCAGAGGCGTTCTATACGAGCAGTACTTC.

For the CDR3, the DNA is TGTGCCAGCAGTTACCCGACAGATTACTCTGGAAACACCATATATTTT. It translates to CASSYPTDYSGNTIYF. The V and J genes are TRBV6-6 and TRBJ1-3; TRBD1 is a possible D gene (5 bases). In germline, CDR1 is MNHNY, CDR2 SVGAGI (reference sequence). V was pared by 2 bases and J by 0 bases, with 11 bases between. This CDR3 contains 16 residues.

Concerning this clonotype itself: A much larger clone sits a single nucleotide away, making a read error possible. The rearrangement uses TRBV7-2 and TRBJ2-7; 7 nucleotides line up with TRBD1. Trimming at V came to 6 bases and at J to 3 bases, leaving 5 bases not matched to a gene. The germline V gene has CDR1 SGHTA and CDR2 FQGNSA. There are 13 residues in the CDR3. The DNA for the CDR3 is TGTGCCAGCAGACCGGGGACAGTCTACGAGCAGTACTTC. Translation: CASRPGTVYEQYF.

The chain combines TRBV29-1 with TRBJ2-2, with D perhaps matching TRBD2 (5 bases). Germline values: CDR1 SQVTM, CDR2 ANQGSEA. V was trimmed by 3 bases and J by 3 bases, leaving 8 bases between them. The CDR3 has 13 residues. This chain's CDR3 is CSVELEDTGELFF. CDR3 nucleotides: TGCAGCGTTGAGTTGGAGGACACCGGGGAGCTGTTTTTT.